This TCR beta chain derives from a study of chemoradiotherapy in HPV16-positive cancers (dated by TCRdb to between 2021 and 2024). Notes on the research overall: Candidate HPV-specific T-cell clones and common TCR motifs were defined through functional T-cell assays on cells from a couple of HPV16-positive patients. Whether T-cell immunity against the HPV oncoproteins E6 and E7 changes during chemoradiotherapy and whether survival is affected by this immunity were examined in the study. TCR repertoires from over 80 patients with HPV-related cancers were then used to track the candidate HPV-specific TCRs and motifs. The paper's findings and limits, for the study overall: Expansion of candidate HPV-specific clones and E7-related TCR motifs was observed in the tumor microenvironment during treatment, whereas no such expansion was observed for non-HPV-specific T cells. The functional definition of HPV-specific T cells was derived from only two HPV16-positive patients, and the survival association was reported for HPV16-positive patients. In HPV16-positive patients, expansion of HPV-responsive T cells during chemoradiotherapy was associated with improved recurrence-free survival.

Library preparation was by the immunoSEQ multiplex PCR assay. This immuneACCESS table, as held by TCRdb, lists in-frame sequences with V and J called but not all clones. Of the missing ones, under half trace to an unresolved V gene in checked studies; the others have no known cause. A total of around 40,000 clones appear in this sample, around three quarters of them only once. 4.5% to 6.5% of the sample is in the top ten clones. As concerns this clone: The target of this receptor is not known. Base qualities are not at hand, and no much larger clone is one base apart.

The CDR3 measures 15 amino acids from cysteine to phenylalanine. Only CDR3 DNA is held: 45 bases, read in frame from base 1. CDR1 and CDR2 (LGHNA, YSLEER) derive from the germline V gene. After removal of 1 base from V and 10 bases from J, the junction retains 6 bases not matched to a gene. Repertoires were sampled repeatedly over the course of chemoradiotherapy, so clonal expansion could be followed in the tumor microenvironment. This TCR came from a human donor with HPV-associated anogenital cancer. This specimen consisted of blood, obtained from a patient who underwent chemoradiotherapy. The rearrangement joined TRBV4-3 to TRBJ2-1; 11 junctional bases match TRBD1. Read as DNA, the sequence is TGCGCCAGCAGCCAAGTTGGACAGGGGGCATGGGAGCAGTTCTTC. Its translation reads: CASSQVGQGAWEQFF.